A selection of T cell receptor beta chains follows, all from one sample in a study of Ad26.COV2.S vaccination and SARS-CoV-2 variants. Only in-frame clones appear in the TCRdb table, and some are missing; sequencing was by immunoSEQ multiplex PCR. Altogether roughly 420,000 clones are present, about 88% being singletons, with the ten largest covering around 2.5%. This material consisted of peripheral blood, taken in a trial of Ad26.COV2.S vaccine versus placebo. The receptors originated from a person between 18 and 65 years old who received the Ad26.COV2.S COVID-19 vaccine or a placebo. Both conserved end residues are part of each CDR3. A D gene is named only where the DNA matches it firmly. Clone size is shown for a subset of rows, as once, few, many or a class of expanded clone.

v_call,clone_size,j_call,d_call,cdr3_aa,cdr3_nt
TRBV7-3,-,TRBJ2-3,TRBD2,CASSLNSGRMTDTQYF,TGTGCCAGCAGCTTAAATAGCGGGAGAATGACAGATACGCAGTATTTT
TRBV3-1/TRBV3-2,-,TRBJ2-3,-,CASSPGGRGPADTQYF,TGTGCCAGCAGCCCGGGAGGCAGGGGGCCCGCGGATACGCAGTATTTT
TRBV6-5,once,TRBJ2-7,-,CASSLLGEQYF,TGTGCCAGCAGTCTTCTTGGGGAGCAGTACTTC
TRBV4-2,-,TRBJ2-7,-,CASSRVVDAYEQYF,TGTGCCAGCAGCCGGGTGGTAGACGCCTACGAGCAGTACTTC
TRBV5-1,-,TRBJ1-1,TRBD1,CASRSGGRDTEAFF,TGCGCCAGCAGGTCAGGGGGGCGGGACACTGAAGCTTTCTTT
TRBV7-9,-,TRBJ2-5,-,CASSLSSGETQYF,TGTGCCAGCAGCTTGAGTTCGGGAGAGACCCAGTACTTC
TRBV28,-,TRBJ1-4,-,CASTDGGQGNEKLFF,TGTGCCAGCACGGACGGGGGGCAGGGTAATGAAAAACTGTTTTTT
TRBV29-1,-,TRBJ2-2,TRBD1,CSVEFRGLGTGELFF,TGCAGCGTTGAATTTAGGGGGCTAGGTACCGGGGAGCTGTTTTTT
TRBV12-3/TRBV12-4,-,TRBJ1-4,-,CASNSRFEEKLFF,TGTGCCAGCAATTCCCGATTCGAAGAAAAACTGTTTTTT
TRBV5-4,-,TRBJ2-1,TRBD1,CASSLRDSYNEQFF,TGTGCCAGCAGTCTTCGGGACAGTTACAATGAGCAGTTCTTC
TRBV7-2,-,TRBJ2-1,-,CASSLAGVSSYNEQFF,TGTGCCAGCAGCTTAGCTGGGGTATCCTCCTACAATGAGCAGTTCTTC
TRBV10-3,-,TRBJ1-6,-,CAISEGAAYNSPLHF,TGTGCCATCAGTGAAGGGGCGGCTTATAATTCACCCCTCCACTTT
TRBV5-4,-,TRBJ2-5,-,CASSQGLRETQYF,TGTGCCAGCAGTCAGGGACTTAGGGAGACCCAGTACTTC
TRBV5-1,-,TRBJ2-1,TRBD2,CASSLSAGGPSEQFF,TGCGCCAGCAGCTTGTCCGCGGGAGGGCCTTCCGAGCAGTTCTTC
TRBV29-1,-,TRBJ1-2,-,CSALRGTQGYGYTF,TGCAGCGCGCTTCGTGGCACCCAAGGCTATGGCTACACCTTC
TRBV7-9,-,TRBJ1-1,-,CASSLALYLGRDTEAFF,TGTGCCAGCAGCTTAGCGCTGTATCTGGGGAGGGACACTGAAGCTTTCTTT
TRBV12-3/TRBV12-4,-,TRBJ1-2,-,CATSQGLYGYTF,TGTGCCACCTCCCAGGGGCTATATGGCTACACCTTC
TRBV7-2,-,TRBJ2-7,TRBD1,CASSSQGAQRDEQYF,TGTGCCAGCAGCTCGCAGGGGGCGCAGAGGGACGAGCAGTACTTC
TRBV5-1,-,TRBJ1-1,-,CASSSGPMNTEAFF,TGCGCCAGCAGCTCGGGACCGATGAACACTGAAGCTTTCTTT
TRBV3-1/TRBV3-2,-,TRBJ2-1,TRBD2,CASSQGLAGVGEQFF,TGTGCCAGCAGCCAAGGCCTAGCGGGAGTGGGTGAGCAGTTCTTC
TRBV18,-,TRBJ2-5,-,CASSPPSSETQYF,TGTGCCAGCTCACCACCCTCCTCAGAGACCCAGTACTTC
TRBV6-5,-,TRBJ2-7,TRBD1,CASRPRDSSTKQYF,TGTGCCAGCAGGCCCCGGGACAGCTCCACCAAGCAGTACTTC
TRBV11-3,-,TRBJ1-5,-,CASRLTGQPQHF,TGTGCCAGCAGGTTGACCGGCCAGCCCCAGCATTTT
TRBV13,-,TRBJ1-2,TRBD1,CASSLSGKGARYGYTF,TGTGCCAGCAGCTTATCCGGAAAGGGGGCGAGGTATGGCTACACCTTC
TRBV3-1/TRBV3-2,-,TRBJ2-1,TRBD2,CASSQDLALAGGNEQFF,TGTGCCAGCAGCCAAGATCTGGCACTAGCGGGCGGGAATGAGCAGTTCTTC
TRBV27,many,TRBJ1-1,-,CASSLRQGREWAFF,TGTGCCAGCAGTTTACGGCAGGGTCGGGAATGGGCTTTCTTT
TRBV7-9,-,TRBJ2-7,-,CASSLGIGIYEQYF,TGTGCCAGCAGCTTAGGGATAGGGATCTACGAGCAGTACTTC
TRBV30,once,TRBJ1-5,TRBD1,CAWARGADQPQHF,TGTGCCTGGGCCAGGGGGGCTGATCAGCCCCAGCATTTT
TRBV7-9,-,TRBJ1-2,TRBD1,CASSRGQGVNYGYTF,TGTGCCAGCAGCCGAGGACAGGGGGTTAACTATGGCTACACCTTC
TRBV6-4,-,TRBJ2-7,TRBD1,CASSVARQGTSEQYF,TGTGCCAGCAGTGTCGCGAGACAGGGAACCTCCGAGCAGTACTTC
TRBV13,-,TRBJ2-3,TRBD2,CASSPGLAGTDTQYF,TGTGCCAGCAGCCCGGGACTAGCGGGGACAGATACGCAGTATTTT
TRBV7-2,once,TRBJ2-3,-,CASSRGDSVGVKYF,TGTGCCAGCAGCCGCGGAGATAGCGTAGGGGTTAAGTATTTT
TRBV5-1,few,TRBJ2-3,-,CASSPSGTDTQYF,TGCGCCAGCAGCCCTAGCGGCACAGATACGCAGTATTTT
TRBV2,-,TRBJ2-1,TRBD2,CASSVPSGGDNEQFF,TGTGCCAGCAGTGTGCCTAGCGGGGGGGACAATGAGCAGTTCTTC
TRBV18,-,TRBJ2-7,-,CASSPRGTGGMQYF,TGTGCCAGCTCACCCCGTGGTACCGGCGGCATGCAGTACTTC
TRBV4-2,once,TRBJ1-6,TRBD1,CASSPRLGTGGNSPLHF,TGTGCCAGCAGCCCAAGGCTCGGGACAGGGGGAAATTCACCCCTCCACTTT
TRBV5-1,-,TRBJ1-2,-,CASSLDPERGSWGYTF,TGCGCCAGCAGCTTGGATCCGGAGAGGGGTTCTTGGGGCTACACCTTC
TRBV7-2,-,TRBJ2-1,TRBD2,CASSLQPSGFYNEQFF,TGTGCCAGCAGCTTACAGCCTAGCGGGTTTTACAATGAGCAGTTCTTC
TRBV4-1,once,TRBJ2-3,TRBD2,CASSRILAGSADTQYF,TGCGCCAGCAGCCGCATACTAGCGGGGAGCGCAGATACGCAGTATTTT
TRBV25-1,-,TRBJ2-2,-,CASSPRFLGTGELFF,TGTGCCAGCAGTCCACGCTTTCTGGGTACCGGGGAGCTGTTTTTT
TRBV20-1,-,TRBJ1-4,-,CSATTGEKLFF,TGCAGTGCTACCACAGGGGAAAAACTGTTTTTT
TRBV19,-,TRBJ2-5,TRBD2,CASSAGSGGRETQYF,TGTGCCAGTAGTGCCGGAAGCGGGGGACGAGAGACCCAGTACTTC
TRBV6-2/TRBV6-3,-,TRBJ2-5,-,CASSYNRDTLQETQYF,TGTGCCAGCAGTTATAACCGGGACACCTTACAAGAGACCCAGTACTTC
TRBV7-9,-,TRBJ1-2,-,CASSLIRDGVYGYTF,TGTGCCAGCAGCTTAATAAGGGACGGCGTCTATGGCTACACCTTC
TRBV18,-,TRBJ1-5,-,CASSLTGGRLSNQPQHF,TGTGCCAGCTCACTCACCGGGGGGCGCCTTAGCAATCAGCCCCAGCATTTT
TRBV10-3,-,TRBJ1-2,-,CAISEWAGDYGYTF,TGTGCCATCAGTGAGTGGGCAGGAGACTATGGCTACACCTTC
TRBV12-1,-,TRBJ1-5,-,CASSLGHQQGYSNQPQHF,TGTGCCAGCAGCTTGGGACATCAACAAGGGTATAGCAATCAGCCCCAGCATTTT
TRBV11-2,-,TRBJ2-5,TRBD2,CASSSRVAGGFETQYF,TGTGCCAGCAGCTCCCGGGTTGCGGGAGGGTTTGAGACCCAGTACTTC
TRBV4-2,few,TRBJ2-3,-,CASSPREPGTQYF,TGTGCCAGCAGCCCCAGGGAGCCGGGCACGCAGTATTTT
TRBV5-1,-,TRBJ1-2,TRBD1,CASSLGTGTYGYTF,TGCGCCAGCAGCTTGGGGACAGGGACCTATGGCTACACCTTC
TRBV11-3,-,TRBJ2-7,TRBD2,CASSLSGGSYEQYF,TGTGCCAGCAGCTTAAGCGGGGGGTCCTACGAGCAGTACTTC
TRBV10-3,-,TRBJ2-2,-,CAISDGGSRTGELFF,TGTGCCATCAGTGATGGTGGGAGTCGAACCGGGGAGCTGTTTTTT
TRBV6-5,-,TRBJ2-3,TRBD2,CASSRTSGRTDTQYF,TGTGCCAGCAGCCGTACTAGCGGGAGGACAGATACGCAGTATTTT
TRBV6-5,-,TRBJ1-2,-,CASSPRDYYGYTF,TGTGCCAGCAGCCCCCGCGATTACTATGGCTACACCTTC
TRBV7-8,few,TRBJ2-7,-,CASSSRAPWQYF,TGTGCCAGCAGCTCCCGGGCCCCCTGGCAGTACTTC
TRBV5-5,-,TRBJ2-4,-,CASSLAGRLGDGRIQYF,TGTGCCAGCAGCTTGGCAGGCAGGTTGGGAGATGGGAGGATTCAGTACTTC